The 32 T cell receptor beta chains below all came from one sample that was sequenced in a study of OX40 agonist ivuxolimab in advanced cancers. Generated by immunoSEQ multiplex PCR, the TCRdb table keeps only in-frame clones and is missing some. The table lists tens of thousands of clones, 75% to 90% of them singletons, with around 5.1% in the top ten. Sequenced here: CD4+ or CD8+ T cells sorted from blood, sampled in a trial of the OX40 agonist ivuxolimab. The receptors were sampled from an adult with an advanced solid tumor such as melanoma, head and neck, liver or kidney cancer.

The DNA for the CDR3 is TGTGCCAGCAGCTTAGCCATTGGCTCTGGAAACACCATATATTTT. Its protein is CASSLAIGSGNTIYF. The chain carries TRBV7-2 and TRBJ1-3; no clear D. The germline gives CDR1 SGHTA, CDR2 FQGNSA. This CDR3 is built from 15 residues. V lost 0 bases and J 0 bases, leaving 6 bases between the germline ends.

This clone was recorded once. The chain uses TRBV7-2 and TRBJ2-2, with D unclear. CDR1 SGHTA and CDR2 FQGNSA come from the germline V gene. Deletions cut 0 bases from V and 1 base from J, with 6 bases between. There are 15 residues in the CDR3. The CDR3 region is CASSLARQNTGELFF. In DNA form, the CDR3 reads TGTGCCAGCAGCTTAGCGCGGCAGAACACCGGGGAGCTGTTTTTT.

V and J are TRBV6-1 and TRBJ2-2; 8 bases map to TRBD1. Germline V lookup: CDR1 MNHNS, CDR2 SASEGT. The trim removed 5 bases at V and 7 bases at J, leaving 6 bases unmatched. This CDR3 is 14 amino acids long. The CDR3 sequence: CASSFRGLSGELFF. CDR3 coding DNA: TGTGCCAGCAGTTTCAGGGGGCTAAGCGGGGAGCTGTTTTTT.

The V gene is TRBV6-5, the J gene TRBJ2-2; 9 nucleotides agree with TRBD2. The CDR3 covers 15 residues. The V segment lost 2 bases and the J segment 3 bases; nucleotides outside the gene matches: 1. CDR1 is MNHEY, CDR2 SVGAGI, per germline. The CDR3 DNA follows: TGTGCCAGCAGTTACGCGGGAGGGGACACCGGGGAGCTGTTTTTT. Translation gives CASSYAGGDTGELFF.

The chain recombines TRBV5-1 with TRBJ1-2; 9 bases map to TRBD1. Germline values: CDR1 SGHRS, CDR2 YFSETQ. The V and J ends lost 0 bases and 1 base, in that order; junction bases with no gene match: 4. This CDR3 has 16 amino acids. Written as DNA, the CDR3 is TGCGCCAGCAGCTTGGCCGGACAGGGGAATAACTATGGCTACACCTTC. Encoded protein: CASSLAGQGNNYGYTF. Full variable domain (missing parts from reference TRBV5-1 and TRBJ1-2): KAGVTQTPRYLIKTRGQQVTLSCSPISGHRSVSWYQQTPGQGLQFLFEYFSETQRNKGNFPGRFSGRQFSNSRSEMNVSTLELGDSALYLCASSLAGQGNNYGYTFGSGTRLTVV.

With regard to this clone: The same CDR3 is also encoded by other DNA sequences in this sample. The rearrangement links TRBV7-2 to TRBJ2-7; 9 bases are a match to TRBD2. The V and J ends lost 0 bases and 0 bases, in that order; junction bases with no gene match: 0. Per germline, CDR1 SGHTA and CDR2 FQGNSA. The CDR3 spans 15 residues. The CDR3 loop reads CASSLASGGSYEQYF. CDR3 coding DNA: TGTGCCAGCAGCTTAGCTAGCGGGGGCTCCTACGAGCAGTACTTC.

CDR3 loop: CASSQQIGSHQPQHF. In DNA, the CDR3 is TGCGCCAGCAGCCAACAGATCGGTTCCCATCAGCCCCAGCATTTT. This chain links TRBV4-1 with TRBJ1-5, with D uncertain. Germline CDR1 is MGHRA and CDR2 is YSYEKL. V was cut by 2 bases and J by 5 bases, with 13 bases left in between. The CDR3 extends over 15 amino acids.

The chain is built from TRBV7-9 and TRBJ1-4; 8 bases fit TRBD1. From germline, CDR1 is SEHNR and CDR2 FQNEAQ (reference sequence). Trimming took 5 bases from V and 7 from J; bases not matched to a gene: 6. The CDR3 loop spans 14 amino acids. The CDR3 region has the DNA TGTGCCAGCAGCAGCCGGGACAGGAGTGAAAAACTGTTTTTT. It codes for CASSSRDRSEKLFF. Using reference TRBV7-9 and TRBJ1-4 for the parts outside the CDR3, the full variable domain is DTGVSQNPRHKITKRGQNVTFRCDPISEHNRLYWYRQTLGQGPEFLTYFQNEAQLEKSRLLSDRFSAERPKGSFSTLEIQRTEQGDSAMYLCASSSRDRSEKLFFGSGTQLSVL.

The chain is built from TRBV6-1 and TRBJ2-7; D remains ambiguous. Germline CDR1 reads MNHNS; CDR2 reads SASEGT. CDR3 size: 14 residues. The germline V and J ends were trimmed by 0 bases and 2 bases, with 8 bases remaining between them. CDR3 residues: CASSEAAGAYEQYF. The DNA for the CDR3 is TGTGCCAGCAGTGAAGCGGCAGGCGCCTACGAGCAGTACTTC.

The rearrangement uses TRBV12-5 and TRBJ2-7; D is unresolved. V was trimmed by 7 bases and J by 4 bases, leaving 11 bases between them. The germline V gene encodes CDR1 LGHNT and CDR2 FRNRAP. The CDR3 spans 12 residues. In nucleotides, the CDR3 is TGTGCTAGTGCCCTTGGCCTGTACGAGCAGTACTTC. Its protein is CASALGLYEQYF.

The chain links TRBV10-1 to TRBJ2-5, with 7 bases identical to TRBD2. The J call may not be correct, given that the DNA end is closer to TRBJ2-7. This CDR3 is 13 amino acids long. The germline V gene has CDR1 WNHNN and CDR2 SYGVQD (reference sequence). CDR3 sequence: CASSGQGGDEQYF. CDR3 in DNA: TGCGCCAGCAGTGGCCAGGGAGGGGACGAGCAGTACTTC.

J is TRBJ2-3 and V is TRBV7-9, with D perhaps assigned TRBD1 or TRBD2 (5 bases each). Trimming removed 5 bases from V and 10 bases from J, with 13 bases in between. The CDR3 sequence is 12 residues long. From germline, CDR1 is SEHNR and CDR2 FQNEAQ (reference sequence). In nucleotides, the CDR3 is TGTGCCAGCAGCGGGGACGGCGGATCGCAGTATTTT. Residues: CASSGDGGSQYF.

The genes are TRBV5-1 and TRBJ1-2; 8 bases agree with TRBD1. Germline V gene data show CDR1 as SGHRS and CDR2 as YFSETQ. This CDR3 contains 14 residues. J was trimmed by 6 bases and V by 4 bases; bases with no gene match: 8. Here the CDR3 reads CASSITGGRNGYTF. The CDR3 nucleotides are TGCGCCAGCAGCATTACAGGGGGAAGGAATGGCTACACCTTC.

The gene calls are TRBV6-1 and TRBJ2-1; 14 positions match TRBD2. This CDR3 region has 20 residues. Trimming cost V 1 base and J 2 bases; bases outside gene matches: 10. The V gene's germline CDR1 is MNHNS and CDR2 SASEGT. The DNA of the CDR3 is TGTGCCAGCAGTGAAGGGAAGGGGACTAGCGGGAGCAGGACCTACAATGAGCAGTTCTTC. This gives the protein CASSEGKGTSGSRTYNEQFF.

V is TRBV28 and J is TRBJ1-1, with 7 bases identical to TRBD1. CDR1 is MDHEN, CDR2 SYDVKM, per germline. The CDR3 runs 14 residues. V gave up 5 bases and J gave up 4 bases; unmatched junction bases: 7. The CDR3 sequence: CASSPGGLGTEAFF. The CDR3 nucleotides read TGTGCCAGCAGTCCAGGGGGGTTGGGCACTGAAGCTTTCTTT.

This clone came up a few times. J is TRBJ1-5 and V is TRBV19; the match to TRBD1 covers 7 bases. Germline CDR1 reads LNHDA; CDR2 reads SQIVND (reference sequence). V was pared by 5 bases and J by 3 bases, with 4 bases of the junction left unmatched. This CDR3 region has 14 residues. The CDR3 sequence is CASSPQGPNQPQHF. The CDR3 DNA sequence: TGTGCCAGTAGTCCACAGGGGCCCAATCAGCCCCAGCATTTT.

The genes are TRBV11-2 and TRBJ2-3; possibly TRBD1 for D (6 bases). This CDR3 region has 16 residues. Germline lookup yields CDR1 SGHAT and CDR2 FQNNGV. Trimming took off 1 base at V and 2 bases at J, with 13 bases between the two ends. In DNA form, the CDR3 reads TGTGCCAGCAGCTTAGGGGGGCTAGGAACCACAGATACGCAGTATTTT. Translation gives CASSLGGLGTTDTQYF. Drawing the rest from reference TRBV11-2 and TRBJ2-3, the complete variable domain is EAGVAQSPRYKIIEKRQSVAFWCNPISGHATLYWYQQILGQGPKLLIQFQNNGVVDDSQLPKDRFSAERLKGVDSTLKIQPAKLEDSAVYLCASSLGGLGTTDTQYFGPGTRLTVL.

This sequence joins TRBV5-4 and TRBJ1-2, with 7 bases identical to TRBD1. Germline V gene data show CDR1 as SGHNT and CDR2 as YYREEE (reference sequence). The CDR3 spans 15 residues. V lost 3 bases to trimming and J lost 4 bases; unmatched junction nucleotides: 9. This CDR3 is CASSWGQRVVYGYTF. The DNA for the CDR3 is TGTGCCAGCAGCTGGGGACAGCGTGTCGTCTATGGCTACACCTTC.

The chain links TRBV11-2 to TRBJ1-5, with D uncertain. The germline CDR1 and CDR2 sequences are SGHAT and FQNNGV. With 3 bases removed from V and 11 bases from J, the gap between germline ends came to 14 bases. This CDR3 is built from 13 residues. The CDR3 region is CASSFGRRGAQHF. The CDR3 DNA is TGTGCCAGCAGCTTTGGACGCAGAGGAGCCCAGCATTTT.

The chain couples TRBV6-1 to TRBJ1-5; maybe TRBD1 (5 bases). V was clipped by 7 bases and J by 4 bases, with 11 bases between them. Looked up from germline, CDR1 is MNHNS and CDR2 is SASEGT. There are 13 residues in the CDR3. DNA for the CDR3: TGTGCCAGCATGAGGGACGGTAATCAGCCCCAGCATTTT. Protein product: CASMRDGNQPQHF.

This rearrangement joins TRBV11-2 to TRBJ1-1, with TRBD1 identical over 9 bases. The CDR3 sequence is 16 residues long. V was pared by 4 bases and J by 5 bases, with 11 bases of the junction left unmatched. The germline CDR1 and CDR2 sequences are SGHAT and FQNNGV. This CDR3 reads CASSSGQGSLGTEAFF. CDR3 bases: TGTGCCAGCAGCTCCGGACAGGGGTCCTTAGGGACTGAAGCTTTCTTT.

This clone was found once. The chain is built from TRBV15 and TRBJ2-1, with a possible D match to TRBD2 (6 bases). V was pared by 1 base and J by 12 bases, with 10 bases between. Germline V lookup: CDR1 LNHNV, CDR2 YYDKDF (reference sequence). The CDR3 runs 12 residues. This CDR3 reads CATSRVAGSQFF. The CDR3 region has the DNA TGTGCCACCAGCAGAGTTGCGGGATCGCAGTTCTTC.

The chain combines TRBV6-5 with TRBJ2-7; D is perhaps TRBD2 (6 bases). The CDR3 runs to 14 residues. CDR1 is MNHEY and CDR2 is SVGAGI in the germline V gene. Trimming left V 5 bases short and J 1 base short, with 12 bases between. CDR3 sequence (DNA): TGTGCCAGCAGTCAGGGACTGAGTTCCTACGAGCAGTACTTC. This codes for CASSQGLSSYEQYF.

The chain employs TRBV12-2 and TRBJ2-7. TRBV12-2 is classified as a pseudogene. The CDR3 runs to 14 residues. The CDR3 reads CASRVGMNTYEQYF. CDR3 DNA sequence: TGTGCAAGTCGCGTAGGTATGAATACCTACGAGCAGTACTTC.

This chain uses TRBV7-2 with TRBJ2-3; 8 bases align to TRBD2. The CDR3 totals 14 residues. In germline, CDR1 is SGHTA, CDR2 FQGNSA. The trim removed 5 bases at V and 5 bases at J, leaving 6 bases unmatched. This chain's CDR3 is CASSGGGLGDTQYF. CDR3 in DNA: TGTGCCAGCAGCGGGGGGGGACTAGGAGATACGCAGTATTTT.

CDR3: CATEGGQGGTGELFF. The CDR3 DNA reads TGTGCCACCGAAGGTGGTCAGGGGGGGACCGGGGAGCTGTTTTTT. The J gene is TRBJ2-2, the V gene TRBV10-3; D may correspond to TRBD1 or TRBD2 (7 bases each). Trimming shortened V by 10 bases and J by 5 bases, and 20 bases separated the two germline ends. Germline V gene lookup returns CDR1 ENHRY and CDR2 SYGVKD. There are 15 residues in the CDR3.

V usage is TRBV11-2 and J usage is TRBJ2-4; 8 bases agree with TRBD1. The CDR3 loop spans 15 amino acids. The germline V gene encodes CDR1 SGHAT and CDR2 FQNNGV. V lost 4 bases to trimming and J lost 2 bases; unmatched junction nucleotides: 4. CDR3 loop: CASSSDRVSKNIQYF. The CDR3 bases are TGTGCCAGCAGCTCGGACAGGGTCTCCAAAAACATTCAGTACTTC.

This rearrangement joins TRBV18 to TRBJ1-5; 8 nucleotides match TRBD1. CDR1 and CDR2 from the germline V gene are KGHSH and LQKENI. The CDR3 consists of 14 residues. Unmatched junction bases numbered 4, after V lost 4 bases and J lost 5 bases. The CDR3 DNA is TGTGCCAGCTCACTCGGACAGGGAGATCAGCCCCAGCATTTT. This gives the protein CASSLGQGDQPQHF.

CDR3 loop: CASSFDGSTYEQYF. CDR3 coding DNA: TGCGCCAGCAGCTTTGACGGGAGCACCTACGAGCAGTACTTC. The gene calls are TRBV5-1 and TRBJ2-7, with a weak D call TRBD2 (6 bases). Germline assignment: CDR1 SGHRS and CDR2 YFSETQ. The length of the CDR3 is 14 residues. The V gene lost 2 bases and the J gene lost 2 bases, with 11 bases spanning the gap.

This clone was counted between two and nine times. The genes are TRBV6-1 and TRBJ1-2; 10 positions match TRBD1. The germline V gene encodes CDR1 MNHNS and CDR2 SASEGT. V trimming: 6 bases; J trimming: 4 bases; junction bases outside the gene matches: 8. The CDR3 consists of 15 residues. The CDR3 region is CASRDRDRGAYGYTF. In DNA form, the CDR3 reads TGTGCCAGCAGGGATCGGGACAGGGGAGCCTATGGCTACACCTTC.

This clone was observed a single time. The chain combines TRBV2 with TRBJ1-5; TRBD1 aligns across 7 bases. The CDR3 runs 14 residues. V trimming: 6 bases; J trimming: 6 bases; junction bases outside the gene matches: 8. Per the germline V gene, CDR1 is SNHLY and CDR2 is FYNNEI. The CDR3 loop reads CASSDRAVGQPQHF. CDR3 DNA: TGTGCCAGCAGCGACAGGGCCGTAGGTCAGCCCCAGCATTTT. Variable domain in full (rest from reference TRBV2 and TRBJ1-5): EPEVTQTPSHQVTQMGQEVILRCVPISNHLYFYWYRQILGQKVEFLVSFYNNEISEKSEIFDDQFSVERPDGSNFTLKIRSTKLEDSAMYFCASSDRAVGQPQHFGDGTRLSIL.

The chain uses TRBV15 and TRBJ1-3; possible D gene TRBD1, 5 bases. Deletions cut 6 bases from V and 0 bases from J, with 9 bases between. CDR3 length: 14 residues. Germline values: CDR1 LNHNV, CDR2 YYDKDF (reference sequence). For the CDR3, the DNA is TGTGCCACCAGAGAAGGACACTCTGGAAACACCATATATTTT. Translated, it gives CATREGHSGNTIYF.